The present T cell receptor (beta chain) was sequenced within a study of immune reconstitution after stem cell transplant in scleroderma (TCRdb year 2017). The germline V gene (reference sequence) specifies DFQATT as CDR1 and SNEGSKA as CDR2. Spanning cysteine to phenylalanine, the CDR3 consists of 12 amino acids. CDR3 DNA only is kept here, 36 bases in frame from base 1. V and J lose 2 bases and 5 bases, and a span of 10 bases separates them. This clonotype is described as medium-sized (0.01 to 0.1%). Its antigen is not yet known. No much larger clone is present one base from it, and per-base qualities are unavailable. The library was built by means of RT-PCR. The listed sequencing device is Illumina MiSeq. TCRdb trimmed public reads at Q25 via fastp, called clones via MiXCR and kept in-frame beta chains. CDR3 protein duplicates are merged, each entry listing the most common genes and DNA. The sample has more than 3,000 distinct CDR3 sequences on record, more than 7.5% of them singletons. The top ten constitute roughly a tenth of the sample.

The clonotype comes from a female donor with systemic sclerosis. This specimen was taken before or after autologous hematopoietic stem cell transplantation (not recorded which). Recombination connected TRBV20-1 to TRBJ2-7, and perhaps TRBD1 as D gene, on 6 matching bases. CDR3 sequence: CSARQGSHEQYF. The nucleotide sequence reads TGCAGTGCTAGACAGGGGAGCCACGAGCAGTACTTC.